This is a list of T cell receptor beta chains from one sample in a study of blood T cell repertoires in COVID-19. Clones were read by immunoSEQ multiplex PCR, and TCRdb kept only the in-frame ones, dropping some. This table has 80,000 or so clones, about 85% appearing once. The sequencing input was peripheral blood. Source of these receptors: a man in his 60s with COVID-19, enrolled during active disease. CDR3s include the opening cysteine and the closing phenylalanine or tryptophan. The D gene is left open where the match is weak. Size is omitted from some rows. Given values are once, few, many or a class for expanded clones.

cdr3_nt	cdr3_aa	d_call	clone_size	j_call	v_call	cdr3_length
TGTGCCAGCAGCTCCGGACAGGTCTCCTACGAGCAGTACTTC	CASSSGQVSYEQYF	TRBD1	.	TRBJ2-7	TRBV6-5	14
TGTGCCAGCAGCGCACAGGGCTTTGATGGCTACACCTTC	CASSAQGFDGYTF	.	few	TRBJ1-2	TRBV9	13
TGCGCCAGCAGCAGAGGACAGGGGAGGGGGCAGCCCCAGCATTTT	CASSRGQGRGQPQHF	TRBD1	.	TRBJ1-5	TRBV5-1	15
TGTGCCAGCATACTTGGTGGCGGGGAGCTGTTTTTT	CASILGGGELFF	.	.	TRBJ2-2	TRBV2	12
TGTGCCAGCAGCCCCACATACTACGAGCAGTACTTC	CASSPTYYEQYF	.	.	TRBJ2-7	TRBV7-9	12
TGTGCCAGCAGCGTAGACTCCTCCTACGAGCAGTACTTC	CASSVDSSYEQYF	.	.	TRBJ2-7	TRBV9	13
TGTGCCAGCAGCCAAGAAGCGGGGGTTGGGGGCACAGATACGCAGTATTTT	CASSQEAGVGGTDTQYF	TRBD2	.	TRBJ2-3	TRBV3-1/TRBV3-2	17
TGTGCCAGCCGACAGGGCCTTAGCAATCAGCCCCAGCATTTT	CASRQGLSNQPQHF	TRBD1	.	TRBJ1-5	TRBV2	14
TGTGCCAGCAGCTTAGGTAAACTAGCGGGTCACAATGAGCAGTTCTTC	CASSLGKLAGHNEQFF	TRBD2	.	TRBJ2-1	TRBV5-4	16
TGCACCAGCAGCCAACTCCTTAGCGGGAGGGCCGCCGGGGAGCTGTTTTTT	CTSSQLLSGRAAGELFF	.	.	TRBJ2-2	TRBV1	17
TGTGCCAGCAGTGAATCCTCCGAGGGGACCCAGTACTTC	CASSESSEGTQYF	.	.	TRBJ2-5	TRBV2	13
TGTGCCAGCAGCTTGTTGGCCAGAAACACTGAAGCTTTCTTT	CASSLLARNTEAFF	.	.	TRBJ1-1	TRBV5-4	14
TGTGCTAGTGGTTTGGGCGGGGTTCAGCCCCAGCATTTT	CASGLGGVQPQHF	.	.	TRBJ1-5	TRBV12-5	13
TGTGCCAGCAGCCTAGGGACTAGCGGGGGGGCGGCAGATACGCAGTATTTT	CASSLGTSGGAADTQYF	TRBD2	.	TRBJ2-3	TRBV11-3	17
TGTGCCAGCAGCTCCCCCCGAGGGGGAATGACTGAAGCTTTCTTT	CASSSPRGGMTEAFF	.	.	TRBJ1-1	TRBV11-2	15
TGCGCCAGCAGCCAAATCGCCCGGACTATGACCTACGAGCAGTACTTC	CASSQIARTMTYEQYF	.	.	TRBJ2-7	TRBV4-1	16
TGTGCCAGCAGTTTACGGGGGGACGGGGAGCTGTTTTTT	CASSLRGDGELFF	TRBD2	.	TRBJ2-2	TRBV12-3/TRBV12-4	13
TGTGCCAGCAGTTCCCTGTCGGAGCAGCCCCAGCATTTT	CASSSLSEQPQHF	.	.	TRBJ1-5	TRBV28	13
TGTGCCAGCAGCCGACTAGCAGGAGGGAGCACAGATACGCAGTATTTT	CASSRLAGGSTDTQYF	TRBD2	.	TRBJ2-3	TRBV3-1/TRBV3-2	16
TGTGCCAGCAGTGGGTCCCTCCCAGGATCTAACACTGAAGCTTTCTTT	CASSGSLPGSNTEAFF	.	.	TRBJ1-1	TRBV2	16
TGTGCCAGCAGGATGGGGGGAGTCACTGAAGCTTTCTTT	CASRMGGVTEAFF	.	.	TRBJ1-1	TRBV3-1/TRBV3-2	13
TGTGCCAGCAGCTACAGGGGAATTGTACCCGGGGAGCTGTTTTTT	CASSYRGIVPGELFF	TRBD1	.	TRBJ2-2	TRBV5-5	15
TGTGCCAGTAGCCGCCGGGTAGGGGCCGGTGAGCAGTACTTC	CASSRRVGAGEQYF	.	.	TRBJ2-7	TRBV19	14
TGTGCCAGCACCAAAAACCGGACGCCGGGAAGAGAGAGTAATCAGCCCCAGCATTTT	CASTKNRTPGRESNQPQHF	.	.	TRBJ1-5	TRBV7-4	19
TGTGCCAGCAGTGGCCCCGGGACTAGCGGGGGACGGATAGAGACCCAGTACTTC	CASSGPGTSGGRIETQYF	TRBD2	.	TRBJ2-5	TRBV6-1	18
TGTGCCAGCAGTGACGTAGTACAGCCCCAGCATTTT	CASSDVVQPQHF	.	few	TRBJ1-5	TRBV6-1	12
TGTGCCAGCAGCCAGGGGAAGACCAGCGGGGGGGCCTATGAGCAGTTCTTC	CASSQGKTSGGAYEQFF	TRBD2	.	TRBJ2-1	TRBV3-1/TRBV3-2	17
TGTGCCAGCAGCTTAGGGTCGGGAGCGTACACTGAAGCTTTCTTT	CASSLGSGAYTEAFF	.	once	TRBJ1-1	TRBV7-6	15
TGTGCCAGCAGTGAAGCGACAGGGTTGAACTATGGCTACACCTTC	CASSEATGLNYGYTF	TRBD1	few	TRBJ1-2	TRBV2	15
TGTGCCAGCAGCGCCGGACAGGGATGGGACTACGAGCAGTACTTC	CASSAGQGWDYEQYF	TRBD1	.	TRBJ2-7	TRBV9	15
TGTGCCAGCTCACCAGACAGGGGCAATCAGCCCCAGCATTTT	CASSPDRGNQPQHF	TRBD1	.	TRBJ1-5	TRBV18	14
TGTGCCAGCAGCTTGGCTAGCGGAACGAACACCGGGGAGCTGTTTTTT	CASSLASGTNTGELFF	TRBD2	.	TRBJ2-2	TRBV5-4	16
TGTGCCAGCAGTTACTTGGGACAGGGGGGGAACACTGAAGCTTTCTTT	CASSYLGQGGNTEAFF	TRBD1	.	TRBJ1-1	TRBV6-5	16
TGTGCCAGCAGCCGCCCGGGGGGCCAGACCGGGGAGCTGTTTTTT	CASSRPGGQTGELFF	.	once	TRBJ2-2	TRBV4-2	15
TGTGCCAGCAGTTTACTTGACACTGAAGCTTTCTTT	CASSLLDTEAFF	.	.	TRBJ1-1	TRBV28	12
TGTGCCACCAGCCGCCGGGGGGCACTCGGCTACACCTTC	CATSRRGALGYTF	.	.	TRBJ1-2	TRBV15	13
TGTGCCAGCAGTTTTCCGACAGGCAACGATAATTCACCCCTCCACTTT	CASSFPTGNDNSPLHF	.	.	TRBJ1-6	TRBV6-8	16
TGTGCCAGCAGCTCCGCCGTCGGGACAGGGTTTTCACCCCTCCACTTT	CASSSAVGTGFSPLHF	TRBD1	.	TRBJ1-6	TRBV7-6	16
TGTGCCTGGAGTGTAGGCGGGAGTGTTAACTATGGCTACACCTTC	CAWSVGGSVNYGYTF	.	once	TRBJ1-2	TRBV30	15
TGTGCCAGTAGTATGAGGCAGAACTATGGCTACACCTTC	CASSMRQNYGYTF	.	.	TRBJ1-2	TRBV19	13
TGTGCCAGCTCACCGAAGGGACAACGCCAAGAGACCCAGTACTTC	CASSPKGQRQETQYF	.	few	TRBJ2-5	TRBV18	15
TGTGCCAGCTCACCACCGAGTGGCAGGGGAAACACTGAAGCTTTCTTT	CASSPPSGRGNTEAFF	.	once	TRBJ1-1	TRBV18	16
TGTGCCAGCAGCGGACCTCGGACAGGGGCCTATTCACCCCTCCACTTT	CASSGPRTGAYSPLHF	TRBD1	.	TRBJ1-6	TRBV9	16
TGTGCCAGCAGCTCCAGCGGGAGCTCCTACGAGCAGTACTTC	CASSSSGSSYEQYF	TRBD2	few	TRBJ2-7	TRBV3-1/TRBV3-2	14
TGTGCCAGCAGAGTGACTAGCGGAGTATCCTACGAGCAGTACTTC	CASRVTSGVSYEQYF	TRBD2	few	TRBJ2-7	TRBV6-5	15
TGTGCCAGCAGCTTGGGCGGGAGGGGCACCTACGAGCAGTACTTC	CASSLGGRGTYEQYF	TRBD2	.	TRBJ2-7	TRBV5-4	15